This T cell receptor (beta chain) originates from a study of T-cell reconstitution after alpha-beta-depleted transplantation in children. The germline V and J ends were trimmed by 6 bases and 6 bases, with 6 bases remaining between them. CDR3 length: 11 amino acids. Germline CDR1 reads MDHEN; CDR2 reads SYDVKM. Using unique molecular identifiers, the investigators prepared the TCRbeta library. TCRdb re-called the PCR reads with MiXCR, one entry per CDR3 protein. The repertoire holds over 400,000 distinct CDR3 sequences, with around 12% as singletons. The source was PBMCs from the stem cell graft donor, collected from the stem cell graft. The TCR sequence derives from a human donor who donated a stem cell graft to a child with combined immunodeficiency. This chain joins TRBV28 and TRBJ2-1; D is unresolved. The CDR3 loop is CASSTSNEQFF. CDR3 coding DNA: TGTGCCAGCAGCACGTCCAATGAGCAGTTCTTC.